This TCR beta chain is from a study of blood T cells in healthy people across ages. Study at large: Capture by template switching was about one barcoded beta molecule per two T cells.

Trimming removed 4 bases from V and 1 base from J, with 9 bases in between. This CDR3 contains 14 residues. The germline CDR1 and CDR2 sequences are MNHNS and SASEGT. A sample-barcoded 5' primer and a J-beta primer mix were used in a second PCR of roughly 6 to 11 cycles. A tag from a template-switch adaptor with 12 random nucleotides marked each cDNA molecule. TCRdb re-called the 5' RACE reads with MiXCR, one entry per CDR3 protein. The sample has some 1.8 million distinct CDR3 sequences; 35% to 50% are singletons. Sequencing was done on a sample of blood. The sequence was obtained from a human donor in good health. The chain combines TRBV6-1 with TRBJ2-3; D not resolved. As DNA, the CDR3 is TGTGCCAGCAGTGGGGTTGTAGGCACAGATACGCAGTATTTT. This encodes CASSGVVGTDTQYF.